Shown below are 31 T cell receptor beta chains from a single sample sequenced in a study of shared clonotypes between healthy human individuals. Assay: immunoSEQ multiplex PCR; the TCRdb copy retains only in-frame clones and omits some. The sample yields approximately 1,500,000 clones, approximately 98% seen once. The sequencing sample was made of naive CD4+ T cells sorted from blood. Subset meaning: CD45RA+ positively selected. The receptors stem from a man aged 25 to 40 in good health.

Here the CDR3 DNA reads TGTGCCAGTAGTAACCGTGGCCCCGACAATCAGCCCCAGCATTTT. This translates into CASSNRGPDNQPQHF. The chain has TRBV19 and TRBJ1-5; D unclear. Trimming left V 4 bases short and J 3 bases short, with 13 bases between. The CDR3 covers 15 residues. CDR1 is LNHDA, CDR2 SQIVND, per germline (reference sequence).

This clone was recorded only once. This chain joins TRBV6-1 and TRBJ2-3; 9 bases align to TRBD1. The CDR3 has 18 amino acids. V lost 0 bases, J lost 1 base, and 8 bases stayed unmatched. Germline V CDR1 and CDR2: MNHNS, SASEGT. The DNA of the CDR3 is TGTGCCAGCAGTGAAGCGAGATACCGGGACAGGGGCACAGATACGCAGTATTTT. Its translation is CASSEARYRDRGTDTQYF.

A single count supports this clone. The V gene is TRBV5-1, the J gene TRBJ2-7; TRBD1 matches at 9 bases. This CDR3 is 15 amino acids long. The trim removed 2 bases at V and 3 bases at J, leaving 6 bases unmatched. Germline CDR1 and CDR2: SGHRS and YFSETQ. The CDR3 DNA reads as TGCGCCAGCAGCTTAAAACAGGGGGCAGGCTACGAGCAGTACTTC. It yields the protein CASSLKQGAGYEQYF.

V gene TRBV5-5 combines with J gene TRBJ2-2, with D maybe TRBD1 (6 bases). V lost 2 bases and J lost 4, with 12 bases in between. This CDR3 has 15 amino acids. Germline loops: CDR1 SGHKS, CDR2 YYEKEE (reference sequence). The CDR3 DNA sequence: TGTGCCAGCAGCTTCACAGGGATTGGCACCGGGGAGCTGTTTTTT. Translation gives CASSFTGIGTGELFF.

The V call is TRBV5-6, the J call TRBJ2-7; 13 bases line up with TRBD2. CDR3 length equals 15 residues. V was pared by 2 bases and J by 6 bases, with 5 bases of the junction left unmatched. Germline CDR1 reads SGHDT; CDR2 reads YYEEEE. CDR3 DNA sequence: TGTGCCAGCAGCTTACGGACTAGCGGGAGCTTCGAGCAGTACTTC. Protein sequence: CASSLRTSGSFEQYF.

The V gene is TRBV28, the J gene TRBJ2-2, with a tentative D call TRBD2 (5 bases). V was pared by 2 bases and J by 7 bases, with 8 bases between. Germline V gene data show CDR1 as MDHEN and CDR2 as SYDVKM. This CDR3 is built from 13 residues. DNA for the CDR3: TGTGCCAGCAGTTTAACCCGGGACGGGGAGCTGTTTTTT. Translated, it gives CASSLTRDGELFF. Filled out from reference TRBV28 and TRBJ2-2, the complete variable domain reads DVKVTQSSRYLVKRTGEKVFLECVQDMDHENMFWYRQDPGLGLRLIYFSYDVKMKEKGDIPEGYSVSREKKERFSLILESASTNQTSMYLCASSLTRDGELFFGEGSRLTVL.

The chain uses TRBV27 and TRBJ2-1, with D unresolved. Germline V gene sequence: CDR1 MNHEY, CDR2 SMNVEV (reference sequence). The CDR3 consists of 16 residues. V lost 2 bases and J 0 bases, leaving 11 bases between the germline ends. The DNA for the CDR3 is TGTGCCAGCAGTTTACGCACCCCCCACTCCTACAATGAGCAGTTCTTC. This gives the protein CASSLRTPHSYNEQFF.

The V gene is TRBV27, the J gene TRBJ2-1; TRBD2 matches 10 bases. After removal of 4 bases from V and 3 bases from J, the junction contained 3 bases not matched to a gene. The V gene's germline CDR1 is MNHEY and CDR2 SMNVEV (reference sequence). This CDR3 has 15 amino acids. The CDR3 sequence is CASSSPSGSYNEQFF. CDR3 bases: TGTGCCAGCAGTTCCCCTAGCGGGAGCTACAATGAGCAGTTCTTC.

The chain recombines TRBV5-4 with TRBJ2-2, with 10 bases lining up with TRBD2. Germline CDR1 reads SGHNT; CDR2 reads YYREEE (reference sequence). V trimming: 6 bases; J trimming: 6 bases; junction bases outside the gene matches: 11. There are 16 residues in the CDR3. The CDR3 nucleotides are TGTGCCAGCAAGCATTCTGGGACTAGCGTGGCCGGGGAGCTGTTTTTT. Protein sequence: CASKHSGTSVAGELFF.

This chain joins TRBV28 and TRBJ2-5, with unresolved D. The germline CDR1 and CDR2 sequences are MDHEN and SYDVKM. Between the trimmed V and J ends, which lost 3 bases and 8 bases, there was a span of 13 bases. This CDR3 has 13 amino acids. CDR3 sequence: CASSLGPTQTQYF. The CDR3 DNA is TGTGCCAGCAGTTTGGGTCCGACCCAAACCCAGTACTTC.

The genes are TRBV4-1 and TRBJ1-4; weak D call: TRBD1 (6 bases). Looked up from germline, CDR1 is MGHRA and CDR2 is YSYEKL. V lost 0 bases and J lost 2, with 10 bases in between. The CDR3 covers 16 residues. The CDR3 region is CASSQDRGRTNEKLFF. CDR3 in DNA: TGCGCCAGCAGCCAAGATCGGGGGCGGACTAATGAAAAACTGTTTTTT.

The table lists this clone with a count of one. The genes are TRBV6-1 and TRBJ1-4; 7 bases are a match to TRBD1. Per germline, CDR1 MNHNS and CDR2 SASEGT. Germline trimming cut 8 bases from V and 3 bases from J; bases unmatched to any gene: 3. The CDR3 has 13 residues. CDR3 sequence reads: CASFRGSNEKLFF. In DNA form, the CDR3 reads TGTGCCAGCTTCAGGGGGTCTAATGAAAAACTGTTTTTT.

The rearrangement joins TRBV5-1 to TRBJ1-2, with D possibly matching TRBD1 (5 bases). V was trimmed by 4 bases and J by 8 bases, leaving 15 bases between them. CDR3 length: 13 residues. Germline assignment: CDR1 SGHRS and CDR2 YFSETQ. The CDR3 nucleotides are TGCGCCAGCAGCCCCGGGACCAGCCAAGGCTACACCTTC. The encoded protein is CASSPGTSQGYTF.

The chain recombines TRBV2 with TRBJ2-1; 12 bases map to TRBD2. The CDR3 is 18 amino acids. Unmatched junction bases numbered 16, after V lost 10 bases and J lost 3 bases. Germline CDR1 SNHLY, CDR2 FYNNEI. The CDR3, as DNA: TGTGCCAAGTTAGGGGGGGCGACTAGCGGGAGAGACTACAATGAGCAGTTCTTC. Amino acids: CAKLGGATSGRDYNEQFF.

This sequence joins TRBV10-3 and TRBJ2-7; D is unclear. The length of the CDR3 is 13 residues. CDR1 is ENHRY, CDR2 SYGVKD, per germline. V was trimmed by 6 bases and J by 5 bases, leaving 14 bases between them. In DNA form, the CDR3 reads TGTGCCATCAGAACCGGGTCTTCGGACGAGCAGTACTTC. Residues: CAIRTGSSDEQYF.

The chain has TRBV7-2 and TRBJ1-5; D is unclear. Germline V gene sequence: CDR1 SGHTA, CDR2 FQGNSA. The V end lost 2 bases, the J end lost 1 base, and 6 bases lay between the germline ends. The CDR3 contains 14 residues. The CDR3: CASSLYGSNQPQHF. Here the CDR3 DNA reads TGTGCCAGCAGCTTATACGGCAGCAATCAGCCCCAGCATTTT.

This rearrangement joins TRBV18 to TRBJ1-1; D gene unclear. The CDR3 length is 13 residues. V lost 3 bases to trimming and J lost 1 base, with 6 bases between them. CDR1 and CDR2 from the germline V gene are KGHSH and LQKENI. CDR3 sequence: CASSPHKNTEAFF. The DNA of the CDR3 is TGTGCCAGCTCACCGCACAAGAACACTGAAGCTTTCTTT. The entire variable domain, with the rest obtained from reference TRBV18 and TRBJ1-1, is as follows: NAGVMQNPRHLVRRRGQEARLRCSPMKGHSHVYWYRQLPEEGLKFMVYLQKENIIDESGMPKERFSAEFPKEGPSILRIQQVVRGDSAAYFCASSPHKNTEAFFGQGTRLTVV.

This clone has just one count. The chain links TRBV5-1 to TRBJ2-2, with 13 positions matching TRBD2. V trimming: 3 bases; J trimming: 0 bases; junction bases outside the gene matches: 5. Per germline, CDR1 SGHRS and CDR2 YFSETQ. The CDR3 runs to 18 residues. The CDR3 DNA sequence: TGCGCCAGCAGCTGGACTAGCGGGGGAACCGCGAACACCGGGGAGCTGTTTTTT. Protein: CASSWTSGGTANTGELFF.

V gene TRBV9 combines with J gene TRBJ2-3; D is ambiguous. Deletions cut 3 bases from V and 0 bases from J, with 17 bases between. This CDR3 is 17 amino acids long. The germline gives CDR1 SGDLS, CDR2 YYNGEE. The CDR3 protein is CASSAGPWTTSTDTQYF. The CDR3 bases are TGTGCCAGCAGCGCAGGCCCGTGGACCACTAGCACAGATACGCAGTATTTT.

CDR3 region: CASSPPNGRNEQFF. Here the CDR3 DNA reads TGTGCCAGCTCACCACCCAACGGGAGAAATGAGCAGTTCTTC. The V call is TRBV18, the J call TRBJ2-1; tentative D call: TRBD2 (6 bases). Trimming took off 0 bases at V and 7 bases at J, with 10 bases between the two ends. This CDR3 is built from 14 residues. CDR1 is KGHSH, CDR2 LQKENI, per germline.

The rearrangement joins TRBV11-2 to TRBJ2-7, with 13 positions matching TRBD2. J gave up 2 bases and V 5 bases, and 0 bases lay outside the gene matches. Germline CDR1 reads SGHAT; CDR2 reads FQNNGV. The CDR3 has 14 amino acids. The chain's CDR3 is CASSGLAGAYEQYF. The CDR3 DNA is TGTGCCAGCAGCGGACTAGCGGGAGCCTACGAGCAGTACTTC.

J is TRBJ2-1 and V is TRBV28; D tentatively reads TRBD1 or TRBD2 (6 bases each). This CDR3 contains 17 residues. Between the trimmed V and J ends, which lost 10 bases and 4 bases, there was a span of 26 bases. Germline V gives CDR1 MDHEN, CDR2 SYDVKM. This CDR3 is CATLQLGGAPTYNEQFF. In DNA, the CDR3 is TGTGCCACACTCCAACTCGGGGGCGCCCCAACTTACAATGAGCAGTTCTTC.

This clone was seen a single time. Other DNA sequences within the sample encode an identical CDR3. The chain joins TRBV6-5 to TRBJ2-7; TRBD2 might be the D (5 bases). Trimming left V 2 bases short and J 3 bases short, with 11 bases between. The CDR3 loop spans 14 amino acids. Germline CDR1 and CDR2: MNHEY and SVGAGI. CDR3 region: CASSYGRTGYEQYF. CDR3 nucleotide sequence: TGTGCCAGCAGTTACGGGAGAACCGGCTACGAGCAGTACTTC.

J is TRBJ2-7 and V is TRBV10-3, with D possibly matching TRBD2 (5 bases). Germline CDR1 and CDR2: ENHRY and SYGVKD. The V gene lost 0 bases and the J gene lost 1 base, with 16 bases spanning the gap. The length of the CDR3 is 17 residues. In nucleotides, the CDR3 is TGTGCCATCAGTGAGTCGAGGGCGACACGAGTATCCTACGAGCAGTACTTC. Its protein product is CAISESRATRVSYEQYF.

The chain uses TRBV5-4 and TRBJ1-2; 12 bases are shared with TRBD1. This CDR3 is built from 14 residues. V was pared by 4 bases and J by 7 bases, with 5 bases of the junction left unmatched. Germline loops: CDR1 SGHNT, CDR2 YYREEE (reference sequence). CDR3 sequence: CASSGGTGGFGYTF. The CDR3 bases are TGTGCCAGCAGCGGTGGGACAGGGGGCTTTGGCTACACCTTC.

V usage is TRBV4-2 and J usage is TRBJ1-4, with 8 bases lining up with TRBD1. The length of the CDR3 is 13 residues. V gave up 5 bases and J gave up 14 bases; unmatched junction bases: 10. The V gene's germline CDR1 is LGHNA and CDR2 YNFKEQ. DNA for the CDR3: TGTGCCAGCAGCACCGCGACAGGGGCTGGGCTGTTTTTT. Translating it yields CASSTATGAGLFF.

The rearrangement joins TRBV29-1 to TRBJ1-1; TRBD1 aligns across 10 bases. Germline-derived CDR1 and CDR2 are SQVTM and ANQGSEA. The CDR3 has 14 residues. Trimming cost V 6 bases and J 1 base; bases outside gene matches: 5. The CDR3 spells CSVPRDRGNTEAFF. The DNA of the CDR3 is TGCAGCGTCCCCCGGGACAGGGGGAACACTGAAGCTTTCTTT.

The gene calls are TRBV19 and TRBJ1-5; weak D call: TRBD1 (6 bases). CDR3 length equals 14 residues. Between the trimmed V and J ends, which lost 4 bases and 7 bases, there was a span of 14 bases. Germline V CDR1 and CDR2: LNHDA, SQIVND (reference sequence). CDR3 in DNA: TGTGCCAGTAGTACCACAGGGTCCCCACAGCCCCAGCATTTT. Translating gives CASSTTGSPQPQHF. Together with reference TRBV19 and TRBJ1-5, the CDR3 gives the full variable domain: DGGITQSPKYLFRKEGQNVTLSCEQNLNHDAMYWYRQDPGQGLRLIYYSQIVNDFQKGDIAEGYSVSREKKESFPLTVTSAQKNPTAFYLCASSTTGSPQPQHFGDGTRLSIL.

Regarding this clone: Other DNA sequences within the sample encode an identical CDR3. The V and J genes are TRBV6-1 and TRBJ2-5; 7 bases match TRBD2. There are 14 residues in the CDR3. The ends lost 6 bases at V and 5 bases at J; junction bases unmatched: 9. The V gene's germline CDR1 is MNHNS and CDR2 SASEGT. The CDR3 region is CASSPGLVGETQYF. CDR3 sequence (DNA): TGTGCCAGCAGCCCCGGACTAGTAGGCGAGACCCAGTACTTC.

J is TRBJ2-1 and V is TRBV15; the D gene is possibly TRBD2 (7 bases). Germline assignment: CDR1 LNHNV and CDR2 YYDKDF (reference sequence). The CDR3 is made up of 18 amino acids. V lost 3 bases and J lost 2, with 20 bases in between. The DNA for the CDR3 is TGTGCCACCAGCAGCCGCCCAAGCCGGGGGGCCGCCTACAATGAGCAGTTCTTC. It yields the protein CATSSRPSRGAAYNEQFF.

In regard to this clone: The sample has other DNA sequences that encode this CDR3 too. CDR3 sequence (DNA): TGCGCCAGCAGCTTGGGACAGGGCGGGACCCAGTACTTC. This encodes CASSLGQGGTQYF. The chain employs TRBV5-1 and TRBJ2-5, with 7 bases that match TRBD1. Germline assignment: CDR1 SGHRS and CDR2 YFSETQ. This CDR3 comprises 13 residues. Trimming at V came to 0 bases and at J to 7 bases, leaving 3 bases not matched to a gene.